The 4 T cell receptor beta chains given below trace back to one sample, sequenced in a study of cytomegalovirus exposure and HLA in healthy donors. The repertoire was sequenced with immunoSEQ multiplex PCR; TCRdb's copy has only in-frame clones and lacks some. The sample holds 55,000 to 70,000 clones, around 89% seen once. Sequencing was performed on PBMCs. These receptors originate from a woman under 30 in good health and CMV-seronegative.

The J gene is TRBJ2-1, the V gene TRBV27; a weak D match, TRBD2 (6 bases). CDR3 length equals 14 residues. Germline CDR1 MNHEY, CDR2 SMNVEV (reference sequence). V shed 3 bases and J shed 3 bases, with 9 bases lying between them. The CDR3 protein is CASSFSGVYNEQFF. CDR3 nucleotides: TGTGCCAGCAGTTTTAGCGGAGTCTACAATGAGCAGTTCTTC.

This sequence joins TRBV6-5 and TRBJ1-2; 8 bases agree with TRBD1. This CDR3 is 13 amino acids long. Germline V gene data show CDR1 as MNHEY and CDR2 as SVGAGI. Germline trimming cut 6 bases from V and 4 bases from J; bases unmatched to any gene: 4. CDR3 in amino acids: CASSPTGGYGYTF. The DNA of the CDR3 is TGTGCCAGCAGCCCAACAGGGGGCTATGGCTACACCTTC.

V usage is TRBV7-9 and J usage is TRBJ2-5; 12 bases agree with TRBD2. The CDR3 totals 14 residues. Germline loops: CDR1 SEHNR, CDR2 FQNEAQ (reference sequence). V trimming: 6 bases; J trimming: 5 bases; junction bases outside the gene matches: 4. The CDR3: CASRLAGGGETQYF. CDR3 bases: TGTGCCAGCAGACTAGCGGGAGGAGGTGAGACCCAGTACTTC.

The chain recombines TRBV27 with TRBJ1-5; no reliable D call. This CDR3 spans 15 amino acids. Germline CDR1 is MNHEY and CDR2 is SMNVEV (reference sequence). With 10 bases removed from V and 0 bases from J, the gap between germline ends came to 16 bases. CDR3 coding DNA: TGTGCCACCCGCGCGTGGGGAGCTAGCAATCAGCCCCAGCATTTT. Translated, it gives CATRAWGASNQPQHF.